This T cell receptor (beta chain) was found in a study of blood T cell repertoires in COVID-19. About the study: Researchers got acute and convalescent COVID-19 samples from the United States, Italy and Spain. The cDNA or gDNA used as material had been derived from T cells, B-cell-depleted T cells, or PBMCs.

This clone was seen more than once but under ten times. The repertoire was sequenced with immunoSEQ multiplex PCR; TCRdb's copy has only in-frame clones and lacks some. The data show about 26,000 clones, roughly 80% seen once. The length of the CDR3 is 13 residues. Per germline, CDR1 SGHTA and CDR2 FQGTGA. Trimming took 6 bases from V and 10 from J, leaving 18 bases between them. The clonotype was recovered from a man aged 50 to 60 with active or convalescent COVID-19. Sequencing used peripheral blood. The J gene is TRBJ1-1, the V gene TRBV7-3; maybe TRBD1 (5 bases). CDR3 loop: CASSALGGEIAFF. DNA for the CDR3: TGTGCCAGCAGTGCTTTGGGGGGAGAGATAGCTTTCTTT.